Following are 16 T cell receptor beta chains from one sample sequenced in a study of blood T cell repertoires in COVID-19. Libraries were prepared by immunoSEQ multiplex PCR; TCRdb keeps only in-frame clonotypes and omits some of them. The data show about 42,000 clones, 80% to 90% seen once. The sample taken for sequencing was peripheral blood. These receptors originate from a young man with active or convalescent COVID-19.

The genes are TRBV6-5 and TRBJ1-2, with 11 bases identical to TRBD1. CDR1 is MNHEY, CDR2 SVGAGI, per germline. The CDR3 is made up of 14 amino acids. Trimming took 6 bases from V and 2 from J; bases not matched to a gene: 2. CDR3: CASRGDRGNYGYTF. The CDR3 DNA reads TGTGCCAGCAGGGGGGACAGGGGGAACTATGGCTACACCTTC.

The chain couples TRBV19 to TRBJ2-7; 8 bases line up with TRBD1. Germline assignment: CDR1 LNHDA and CDR2 SQIVND (reference sequence). With V trimmed by 3 bases and J by 3 bases, 7 bases remained unmatched. This CDR3 comprises 15 residues. The DNA for the CDR3 is TGTGCCAGTAGTATGGCAGGGGGCAGTGGCTACGAGCAGTACTTC. Protein: CASSMAGGSGYEQYF.

The chain couples TRBV3-1 (or the pseudogene TRBV3-2) to TRBJ1-1; perhaps TRBD1 as D (5 bases). This CDR3 region has 14 residues. Trimming removed 2 bases at V and 5 bases at J, with 12 bases between. CDR1 LGHDT and CDR2 YNNKEL come from the germline V gene (reference sequence). This CDR3 is CASSQRRGLTEAFF. CDR3 nucleotide sequence: TGTGCCAGCAGCCAAAGGAGGGGACTAACTGAAGCTTTCTTT.

The chain is built from TRBV20-1 and TRBJ1-2; a possible D gene is TRBD1 (5 bases). The V end lost 3 bases, the J end lost 5 bases, and 19 bases lay between the germline ends. The CDR3 totals 15 residues. In germline, CDR1 is DFQATT, CDR2 SNEGSKA (reference sequence). Here the CDR3 reads CSASGRFGGSYGYTF. CDR3 nucleotide sequence: TGCAGTGCTAGTGGCCGGTTTGGGGGGAGTTATGGCTACACCTTC.

The sample holds one count of this clone. The chain carries TRBV5-1 and TRBJ1-2; perhaps TRBD1 as D (5 bases). Trimming took 0 bases from V and 6 from J, leaving 12 bases between them. Germline CDR1 SGHRS, CDR2 YFSETQ. The CDR3 covers 14 residues. The CDR3: CASSLGAGLNGYTF. DNA for the CDR3: TGCGCCAGCAGCTTGGGAGCAGGGCTTAATGGCTACACCTTC.

This chain uses TRBV11-2 with TRBJ2-7; D might be TRBD2 (5 bases). The CDR3 length is 12 residues. CDR1 SGHAT and CDR2 FQNNGV come from the germline V gene. The V gene lost 2 bases and the J gene lost 10 bases, with 12 bases spanning the gap. The CDR3 nucleotides are TGTGCCAGCAGCTTACACTCCCGGGAACAGTACGTC. Its protein is CASSLHSREQYV.

The chain uses TRBV20-1 and TRBJ1-6; 8 nucleotides line up with TRBD1. CDR3 length: 17 residues. V gave up 3 bases and J gave up 2 bases; unmatched junction bases: 9. Germline assignment: CDR1 DFQATT and CDR2 SNEGSKA (reference sequence). CDR3 residues: CSASDNGQGTYNSPLHF. The DNA of the CDR3 is TGCAGTGCTAGTGATAATGGACAGGGAACCTATAATTCACCCCTCCACTTT.

The CDR3: CASSLGGTHQETQYF. The CDR3 nucleotides read TGTGCCAGCAGCTTAGGGGGGACACACCAAGAGACCCAGTACTTC. The gene calls are TRBV7-9 and TRBJ2-5, with D possibly being TRBD1 (6 bases). The V and J ends lost 1 base and 0 bases respectively, with 9 bases between them. Germline lookup yields CDR1 SEHNR and CDR2 FQNEAQ (reference sequence). CDR3 length: 15 amino acids.

This chain uses TRBV4-3 with TRBJ2-1, with D possibly being TRBD2 (5 bases). This CDR3 comprises 16 residues. Per germline, CDR1 LGHNA and CDR2 YSLEER. V was cut by 0 bases and J by 0 bases, with 9 bases left in between. This chain's CDR3 is CASSQEPAASYNEQFF. As DNA, the CDR3 is TGCGCCAGCAGCCAAGAACCAGCGGCCTCCTACAATGAGCAGTTCTTC.

The chain carries TRBV3-1 (or the pseudogene TRBV3-2) and TRBJ2-3; TRBD2 matches 9 bases. Unmatched junction bases numbered 9, after V lost 5 bases and J lost 3 bases. The CDR3 has 16 residues. CDR1 is LGHDT and CDR2 is YNNKEL in the germline V gene (reference sequence). CDR3 sequence: CASSTPLRGGTDTQYF. The CDR3, as DNA: TGTGCCAGCAGCACCCCTTTGCGGGGGGGTACAGATACGCAGTATTTT.

The CDR3 reads CASSLGTGVNQPQHF. CDR3 DNA: TGTGCCAGCAGTTTAGGGACAGGGGTCAATCAGCCCCAGCATTTT. The rearrangement links TRBV27 to TRBJ1-5; 10 bases are a match to TRBD1. CDR3 length: 15 residues. Germline CDR1 reads MNHEY; CDR2 reads SMNVEV (reference sequence). V dropped 2 bases and J dropped 3; count of bases not matched to a gene: 1.

The J gene is TRBJ1-5, the V gene TRBV6-2 or TRBV6-3, with TRBD1 identical over 9 bases. The CDR3 sequence is 18 residues long. Germline V CDR1 and CDR2: MNHEY, SVGEGT. V gave up 6 bases and J gave up 5 bases; unmatched junction bases: 17. As DNA, the CDR3 is TGTGCCAGCAGCACACCCCGGGACAGGGTGATTTCGGATCAGCCCCAGCATTTT. This translates into CASSTPRDRVISDQPQHF.

V usage is TRBV5-1 and J usage is TRBJ2-3; TRBD2 aligns across 8 bases. The CDR3 is 15 amino acids. The V gene end was trimmed by 5 bases and the J gene end by 5 bases; junction bases not matched to a gene: 10. Looked up from germline, CDR1 is SGHRS and CDR2 is YFSETQ. The CDR3 nucleotides read TGCGCCAGCAGAAGGTCGGGAGGGCCAATAGATACGCAGTATTTT. It encodes CASRRSGGPIDTQYF.

The chain carries TRBV27 and TRBJ2-2; D is unresolved. The CDR3 has 13 residues. Trimming took 8 bases from V and 2 from J, leaving 9 bases between them. In germline, CDR1 is MNHEY, CDR2 SMNVEV (reference sequence). The CDR3 region is CASGGFNTGELFF. The CDR3 DNA reads TGTGCCAGCGGCGGTTTTAACACCGGGGAGCTGTTTTTT.

This rearrangement joins TRBV20-1 to TRBJ2-1; D ambiguous. The CDR3 loop spans 13 amino acids. The germline CDR1 and CDR2 sequences are DFQATT and SNEGSKA (reference sequence). V lost 3 bases and J 5 bases, leaving 11 bases between the germline ends. The CDR3 here is CSASFARNNEQFF. For the CDR3, the DNA is TGCAGTGCTAGTTTCGCCAGGAACAATGAGCAGTTCTTC.

The J gene is TRBJ1-3, the V gene TRBV10-3; 9 positions agree with TRBD1. With 2 bases clipped from V and 0 bases from J, the junction kept 2 bases outside the gene matches. The germline CDR1 and CDR2 sequences are ENHRY and SYGVKD. The CDR3 contains 16 residues. Written as DNA, the CDR3 is TGTGCCATCAGTGAGAACAGGGGGCTCTCTGGAAACACCATATATTTT. Its translation: CAISENRGLSGNTIYF.